The present T cell receptor (beta chain) was sequenced within a study of early stage breast cancer tumors. Study-level background: About 80% of the 16 invasive tumors were ER+, PR+ and HER2-.

With respect to this clone: Its antigen is not known.

General study points: Compared with adjacent normal breast tissue, tumors showed 2 to 3-fold greater T cell density and higher clonality.

Libraries were prepared by immunoSEQ multiplex PCR; TCRdb keeps only in-frame clonotypes and omits some of them. The sample contains roughly 53,000 clones, just over 90% of which appear only once. The TCR sequence derives from a person aged 65 to 85 with breast cancer. Sequenced input: blood.

The CDR3 DNA follows: TGTGCCAGCAGTGAAGTTCAGGACAGGGGGCGGGAACTGTTTTTT. This codes for CASSEVQDRGRELFF. This chain joins TRBV2 and TRBJ1-4; 11 positions match TRBD1. The CDR3 runs 15 residues. Germline V gene data show CDR1 as SNHLY and CDR2 as FYNNEI. V lost 1 base, J lost 12 bases, and 7 bases stayed unmatched.